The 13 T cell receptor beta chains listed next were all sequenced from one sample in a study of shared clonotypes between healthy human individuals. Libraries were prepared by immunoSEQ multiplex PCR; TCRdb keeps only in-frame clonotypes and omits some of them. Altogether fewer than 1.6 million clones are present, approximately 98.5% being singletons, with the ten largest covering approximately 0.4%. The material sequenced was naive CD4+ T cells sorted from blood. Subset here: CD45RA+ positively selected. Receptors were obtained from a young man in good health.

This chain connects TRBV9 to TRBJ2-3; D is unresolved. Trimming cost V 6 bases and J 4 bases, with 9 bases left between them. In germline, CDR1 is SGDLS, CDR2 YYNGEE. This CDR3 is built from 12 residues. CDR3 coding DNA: TGTGCCAGCAATCGGGTCGCAGATACGCAGTATTTT. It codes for CASNRVADTQYF.

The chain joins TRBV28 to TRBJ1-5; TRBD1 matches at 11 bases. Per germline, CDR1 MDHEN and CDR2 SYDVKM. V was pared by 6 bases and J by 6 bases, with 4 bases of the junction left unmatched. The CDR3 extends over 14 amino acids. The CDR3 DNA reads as TGTGCCAGCAGACCGGGACAGGGGGTTCAGCCCCAGCATTTT. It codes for CASRPGQGVQPQHF.

DNA of the CDR3: TGTGCCAGCAGCCGGGGAGGGATAAGCAATCAGCCCCAGCATTTT. Translation gives CASSRGGISNQPQHF. The J gene is TRBJ1-5, the V gene TRBV5-5; D gene uncertain. CDR1 SGHKS and CDR2 YYEKEE come from the germline V gene (reference sequence). The CDR3 is 15 amino acids. The germline V and J ends were trimmed by 4 bases and 1 base, with 12 bases remaining between them.

The CDR3, as DNA: TGTGCCAGCAGTGAAATGGACGGCTACGAGCAGTACTTC. Protein: CASSEMDGYEQYF. The chain employs TRBV2 and TRBJ2-7; no clear D gene. The CDR3 is 13 amino acids. Trimming left V 2 bases short and J 3 bases short, with 8 bases between. Germline CDR1 reads SNHLY; CDR2 reads FYNNEI.

The CDR3 is CASSLAQIRKSSYNEQFF. The CDR3 nucleotides read TGTGCCAGCAGCTTAGCCCAAATCCGGAAAAGCTCCTACAATGAGCAGTTCTTC. V usage is TRBV7-8 and J usage is TRBJ2-1, with D hard to call. CDR1 and CDR2 from the germline V gene are SGHVS and FQNEAQ. The CDR3 has 18 amino acids. Trimming took off 0 bases at V and 0 bases at J, with 15 bases between the two ends.

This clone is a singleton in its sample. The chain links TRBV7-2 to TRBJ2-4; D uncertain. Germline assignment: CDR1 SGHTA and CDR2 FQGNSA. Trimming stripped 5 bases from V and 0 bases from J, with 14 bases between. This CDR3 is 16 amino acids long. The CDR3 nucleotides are TGTGCCAGCAGCCCCCGGGTCCTGGGAGCCAAAAACATTCAGTACTTC. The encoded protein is CASSPRVLGAKNIQYF.

CDR3: CASSESSYSYEQYF. The CDR3 DNA sequence: TGTGCCAGCAGTGAATCTTCCTACTCCTACGAGCAGTACTTC. This chain joins TRBV25-1 and TRBJ2-7; D call uncertain. This CDR3 has 14 residues. Germline V CDR1 and CDR2: MGHDK, SYGVNS. V was pared by 1 base and J by 0 bases, with 7 bases between.

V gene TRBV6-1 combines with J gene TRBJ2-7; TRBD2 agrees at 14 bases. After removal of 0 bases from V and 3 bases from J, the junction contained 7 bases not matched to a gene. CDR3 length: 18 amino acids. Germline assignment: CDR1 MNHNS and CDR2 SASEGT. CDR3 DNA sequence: TGTGCCAGCAGTGAAGCGCTTGGGACTAGCGGGAGAATCTACGAGCAGTACTTC. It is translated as CASSEALGTSGRIYEQYF.

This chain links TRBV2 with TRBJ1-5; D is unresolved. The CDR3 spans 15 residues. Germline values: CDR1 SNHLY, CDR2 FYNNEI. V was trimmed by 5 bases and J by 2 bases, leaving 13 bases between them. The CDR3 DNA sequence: TGTGCCAGCAGTCGGTCGGGAGTTGGCAATCAGCCCCAGCATTTT. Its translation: CASSRSGVGNQPQHF.

As DNA, the CDR3 is TGCGCCAGCAGCCGCGTAATAGCGGGGCTGAACACCGGGGAGCTGTTTTTT. As protein: CASSRVIAGLNTGELFF. The rearrangement uses TRBV4-3 and TRBJ2-2; 8 bases are a match to TRBD2. The germline gives CDR1 LGHNA, CDR2 YSLEER. The V gene end was trimmed by 4 bases and the J gene end by 1 base; junction bases not matched to a gene: 8. The CDR3 is 17 amino acids.

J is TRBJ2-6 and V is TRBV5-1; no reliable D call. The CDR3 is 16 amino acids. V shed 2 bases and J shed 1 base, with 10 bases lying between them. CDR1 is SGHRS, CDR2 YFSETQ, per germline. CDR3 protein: CASSLTLGSGANVLTF. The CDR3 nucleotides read TGCGCCAGCAGCTTAACCCTAGGATCTGGGGCCAACGTCCTGACTTTC.

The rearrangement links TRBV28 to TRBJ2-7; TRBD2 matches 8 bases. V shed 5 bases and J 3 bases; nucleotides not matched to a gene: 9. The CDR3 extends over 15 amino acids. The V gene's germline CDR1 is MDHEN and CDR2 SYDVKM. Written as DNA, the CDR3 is TGTGCCAGCAGTCCGCAAAGCGGGAGCTTCTACGAGCAGTACTTC. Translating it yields CASSPQSGSFYEQYF.

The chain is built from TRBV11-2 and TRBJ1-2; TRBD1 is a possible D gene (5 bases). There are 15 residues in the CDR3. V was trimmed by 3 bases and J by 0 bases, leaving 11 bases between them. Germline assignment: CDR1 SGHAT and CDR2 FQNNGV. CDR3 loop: CASSFSQGANYGYTF. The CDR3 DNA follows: TGTGCCAGCAGCTTTTCGCAGGGAGCTAACTATGGCTACACCTTC. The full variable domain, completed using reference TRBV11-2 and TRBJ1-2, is EAGVAQSPRYKIIEKRQSVAFWCNPISGHATLYWYQQILGQGPKLLIQFQNNGVVDDSQLPKDRFSAERLKGVDSTLKIQPAKLEDSAVYLCASSFSQGANYGYTFGSGTRLTVV.